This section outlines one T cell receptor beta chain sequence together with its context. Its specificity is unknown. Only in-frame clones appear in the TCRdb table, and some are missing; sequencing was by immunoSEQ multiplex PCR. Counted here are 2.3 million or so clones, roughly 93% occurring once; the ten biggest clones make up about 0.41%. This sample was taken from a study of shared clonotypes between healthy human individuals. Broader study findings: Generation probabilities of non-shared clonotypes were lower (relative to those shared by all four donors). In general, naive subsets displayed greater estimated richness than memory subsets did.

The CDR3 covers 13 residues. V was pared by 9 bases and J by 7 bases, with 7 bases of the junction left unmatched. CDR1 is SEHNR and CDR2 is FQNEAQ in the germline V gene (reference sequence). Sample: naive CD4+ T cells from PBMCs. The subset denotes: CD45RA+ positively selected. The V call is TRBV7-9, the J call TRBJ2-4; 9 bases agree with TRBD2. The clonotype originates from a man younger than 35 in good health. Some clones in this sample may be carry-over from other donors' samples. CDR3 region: CASRRAGGNIQYF. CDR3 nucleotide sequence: TGTGCCAGTCGCCGCGCGGGGGGGAACATTCAGTACTTC.